A single T cell receptor (beta chain) is shown here with its context. Its antigen remains unidentified. V lost 3 bases to trimming and J lost 4 bases, with 3 bases between them. Germline CDR1 is DFQATT and CDR2 is SNEGSKA (reference sequence). The CDR3 is made up of 10 amino acids. These data are taken from a study of STAT5B mutations in CD4+ large granular lymphocyte leukemia. Study observations and caveats: 8/27 top patient clones versus 2/35 control clones were TRBV06-family. Patient CD4-sorted repertoires looked more clonal than healthy CD4+ repertoires, even without putative leukemic clones.

Assay used: immunoSEQ multiplex PCR; TCRdb lists only in-frame clones, some missing. The top ten hold around 1.3% of the sample, which has tens of thousands of clones, 85% seen once. Sample: CD4+ T cells from blood buffy coats. The rearrangement uses TRBV20-1 and TRBJ2-5; D gene unclear. This sequence was found in a human donor in good health. In DNA form, the CDR3 reads TGCAGTGCTAGTGGAGAGACCCAGTACTTC. This codes for CSASGETQYF.